These 20 T cell receptor beta chains share one sample of origin, sequenced in a study of cytomegalovirus exposure and HLA in healthy donors (TCRdb year 2017). Library preparation employed the immunoSEQ multiplex PCR assay. For the multiplex PCR, a mixture combining 60 forward primers for TCR Vbeta segments and 13 reverse primers for TCR Jbeta segments was used. As stored in TCRdb, this immuneACCESS dataset retains in-frame rearrangements with V and J assigned. A fraction of the clones does not appear; measured against another copy, unresolved V genes explain less than half of the discrepancy, and the remainder lacks a known reason. A total of 130,000 or so clones appear in this sample, roughly 77% of them only once. The ten largest account for less than 6.5% of the sample. Sequencing used PBMCs. These receptors all come from a man aged 25-45 years in good health and CMV-seronegative.

This chain joins TRBV6-1 and TRBJ1-4; D unclear. Germline V gene lookup returns CDR1 MNHNS and CDR2 SASEGT. Trimming took off 1 base at V and 0 bases at J, with 3 bases between the two ends. The CDR3 is 14 residues long. The CDR3 sequence: CASSEDTTNEKLFF. CDR3 nucleotide sequence: TGTGCCAGCAGTGAAGACACAACTAATGAAAAACTGTTTTTT.

J is TRBJ1-5 and V is TRBV5-1; D unclear. There are 14 residues in the CDR3. V lost 0 bases and J lost 4, with 8 bases in between. CDR1 is SGHRS and CDR2 is YFSETQ in the germline V gene. CDR3 sequence: CASSLESGNQPQHF. The CDR3 DNA follows: TGCGCCAGCAGCTTGGAATCCGGTAATCAGCCCCAGCATTTT.

The V and J genes are TRBV5-6 and TRBJ2-3; 7 nucleotides agree with TRBD1. The CDR3 spans 16 residues. Trimming at V came to 3 bases and at J to 1 base, leaving 8 bases not matched to a gene. CDR1 is SGHDT and CDR2 is YYEEEE in the germline V gene. The CDR3 spells CASSYPDRVGTDTQYF. The CDR3 coding sequence is TGTGCCAGCAGCTACCCCGACAGGGTCGGCACAGATACGCAGTATTTT.

The chain links TRBV4-1 to TRBJ2-5; weak D call: TRBD2 (6 bases). CDR1 MGHRA and CDR2 YSYEKL come from the germline V gene. Trimming took 1 base from V and 4 from J, leaving 7 bases between them. The CDR3 covers 13 residues. CDR3: CASSQVGRETQYF. CDR3 coding DNA: TGCGCCAGCAGCCAAGTCGGGAGAGAGACCCAGTACTTC.

DNA of the CDR3: TGTGCCAGCAGCGTAGGGGCAGGGGGAGCCCGCGGCACTGAAGCTTTCTTT. This codes for CASSVGAGGARGTEAFF. V and J are TRBV9 and TRBJ1-1; 7 bases are a match to TRBD1. The J segment lost 4 bases and the V segment lost 0 bases, leaving 12 bases of the junction unmatched. CDR1 and CDR2 from the germline V gene are SGDLS and YYNGEE. The CDR3 loop spans 17 amino acids.

The chain combines TRBV9 with TRBJ2-5; 12 bases are shared with TRBD2. The CDR3 runs 19 residues. CDR1 and CDR2 from the germline V gene are SGDLS and YYNGEE. V lost 0 bases, J lost 0 bases, and 9 bases stayed unmatched. CDR3 in DNA: TGTGCCAGCAGCGTAGAGTCTGGACTAGCGGGACCTCACCAAGAGACCCAGTACTTC. Amino acid sequence: CASSVESGLAGPHQETQYF.

This clone was counted between two and nine times. The rearrangement uses TRBV6-6 and TRBJ1-4, with D tentatively TRBD1 (5 bases). CDR1 is MNHNY, CDR2 SVGAGI, per germline (reference sequence). This CDR3 has 15 amino acids. Trimming removed 5 bases from V and 1 base from J, with 11 bases in between. CDR3 in amino acids: CASSSRVVTNEKLFF. DNA for the CDR3: TGTGCCAGCAGTAGCAGGGTAGTAACTAATGAAAAACTGTTTTTT.

The chain employs TRBV28 and TRBJ1-2, with 9 bases lining up with TRBD1. Germline lookup yields CDR1 MDHEN and CDR2 SYDVKM. V lost 1 base, J lost 7 bases, and 4 bases stayed unmatched. CDR3 length: 14 residues. The CDR3, as DNA: TGTGCCAGCAGTTTATTGGGACAGGGCTCTGGCTACACCTTC. It is translated as CASSLLGQGSGYTF.

The V gene is TRBV19, the J gene TRBJ2-3; D remains ambiguous. This CDR3 contains 11 residues. From germline, CDR1 is LNHDA and CDR2 SQIVND (reference sequence). The V end lost 5 bases, the J end lost 10 bases, and 10 bases lay between the germline ends. The CDR3 DNA sequence: TGTGCCAGTAGTGCGCCACCTCCGCAGTATTTT. Its translation: CASSAPPPQYF.

V and J are TRBV10-3 and TRBJ1-2; TRBD1 might be the D (5 bases). Germline V lookup: CDR1 ENHRY, CDR2 SYGVKD. The CDR3 is 16 residues long. V shed 6 bases and J shed 6 bases, with 23 bases lying between them. CDR3 region: CAISSLLPMRGHGYTF. CDR3 sequence (DNA): TGTGCCATCAGCTCACTACTACCAATGCGGGGACATGGCTACACCTTC.

The V gene is TRBV25-1, the J gene TRBJ2-5, with a tentative D call TRBD2 (5 bases). The J call could be wrong; TRBJ2-7 is a better fit for the DNA end. The CDR3 runs 13 residues. Germline-derived CDR1 and CDR2 are MGHDK and SYGVNS. CDR3 region: CASSYGGAYEQYF. Written as DNA, the CDR3 is TGTGCCAGCAGTTACGGAGGCGCCTACGAGCAGTACTTC.

The chain uses TRBV5-1 and TRBJ1-3, with unresolved D. Germline V CDR1 and CDR2: SGHRS, YFSETQ. The V gene lost 7 bases and the J gene lost 3 bases, with 11 bases spanning the gap. The CDR3 is made up of 13 amino acids. In DNA form, the CDR3 reads TGCGCCAGCCAGAGGGAGTTTGGAAACACCATATATTTT. This sequence encodes CASQREFGNTIYF.

The chain joins TRBV7-2 to TRBJ2-5, with TRBD2 identical over 11 bases. The V segment lost 4 bases and the J segment 0 bases; nucleotides outside the gene matches: 10. The CDR3 length is 18 residues. Germline assignment: CDR1 SGHTA and CDR2 FQGNSA. In DNA, the CDR3 is TGTGCCAGCAGCTCGGGACTAGCGGCGAGCTCGTACCAAGAGACCCAGTACTTC. Translation: CASSSGLAASSYQETQYF. Using reference TRBV7-2 and TRBJ2-5 for the parts outside the CDR3, the full variable domain is GAGVSQSPSNKVTEKGKDVELRCDPISGHTALYWYRQSLGQGLEFLIYFQGNSAPDKSGLPSDRFSAERTGGSVSTLTIQRTQQEDSAVYLCASSSGLAASSYQETQYFGPGTRLLVL.

V gene TRBV5-6 combines with J gene TRBJ2-1; 8 bases are a match to TRBD2. The CDR3 is 13 amino acids. J gave up 7 bases and V 4 bases, and 4 bases lay outside the gene matches. Germline V lookup: CDR1 SGHDT, CDR2 YYEEEE. The CDR3 region has the DNA TGTGCCAGCAGCCCGGGACTAGGAAATGAGCAGTTCTTC. Translated, it gives CASSPGLGNEQFF.

The gene calls are TRBV19 and TRBJ1-5; D perhaps matches TRBD1 (5 bases). Germline V gives CDR1 LNHDA, CDR2 SQIVND (reference sequence). V was pared by 5 bases and J by 0 bases, with 14 bases between. This CDR3 region has 16 residues. CDR3 residues: CASSSGRAFSNQPQHF. For the CDR3, the DNA is TGTGCCAGTAGTTCGGGCAGGGCATTTAGCAATCAGCCCCAGCATTTT.

This chain joins TRBV10-1 and TRBJ2-7, with 7 bases lining up with TRBD1. The CDR3 sequence is 13 residues long. Trimming cost V 2 bases and J 2 bases; bases outside gene matches: 0. Germline-derived CDR1 and CDR2 are WNHNN and SYGVQD (reference sequence). The CDR3 DNA follows: TGCGCCAGCAGTGAGGGGACAGCCTACGAGCAGTACTTC. It translates to CASSEGTAYEQYF.

This clone came up a few times. V gene TRBV6-1 combines with J gene TRBJ2-7; 8 bases match TRBD1. The length of the CDR3 is 18 residues. CDR1 and CDR2 from the germline V gene are MNHNS and SASEGT. V gave up 1 base and J gave up 0 bases; unmatched junction bases: 11. CDR3 amino acids: CASSEGYRGYFTSYEQYF. In DNA form, the CDR3 reads TGTGCCAGCAGTGAAGGGTACAGGGGGTACTTTACCTCCTACGAGCAGTACTTC.

This clone came up a few times. The chain carries TRBV28 and TRBJ2-7, with 10 bases lining up with TRBD2. This CDR3 is 17 amino acids long. Germline CDR1 is MDHEN and CDR2 is SYDVKM. V lost 2 bases, J lost 2 bases, and 9 bases stayed unmatched. Here the CDR3 reads CASSLRGGAGGAYEQYF. The CDR3, as DNA: TGTGCCAGCAGTTTACGAGGGGGAGCGGGAGGGGCCTACGAGCAGTACTTC.

The rearrangement links TRBV19 to TRBJ2-5; possibly TRBD2 for D (6 bases). Germline CDR1 is LNHDA and CDR2 is SQIVND (reference sequence). The V end lost 3 bases, the J end lost 5 bases, and 16 bases lay between the germline ends. The CDR3 totals 15 residues. Here the CDR3 DNA reads TGTGCCAGTAGTATTGTCCCGGGAGTCGGGGAGACCCAGTACTTC. Its protein product is CASSIVPGVGETQYF.

The J gene is TRBJ1-2, the V gene TRBV19; D call uncertain. Germline V CDR1 and CDR2: LNHDA, SQIVND (reference sequence). Trimming took 3 bases from V and 3 from J, leaving 14 bases between them. This CDR3 has 15 residues. The DNA of the CDR3 is TGTGCCAGTAGTATTGAAGGCATCAGGTACTATGGCTACACCTTC. Encoded protein: CASSIEGIRYYGYTF.